Listed below are T cell receptor beta chains from one sample, sequenced in a study of shared clonotypes between healthy human individuals. Some clones are missing from TCRdb's copy, which holds only in-frame ones; the method was immunoSEQ multiplex PCR. The sample holds around 2,000,000 clones; about 95% are singletons and the top ten take more than 0.95%. The sample was naive CD8+ T cells sorted from blood. The receptors come from a man between 18 and 35 years old in good health. Both conserved end residues are part of each CDR3. The D gene is left open where the match is weak. Clone size appears in some rows only: once, few, many, or a class for an expanded clone.

TRBJ2-7 NA TRBD1 TRBV5-1 TGCGCCAGCAGCTGGCGACAGGGCTACGAGCAGTACTTC CASSWRQGYEQYF
TRBJ2-7 NA NA TRBV2 TGTGCCAGCAGAGACTACTCCTACGAGCAGTACTTC CASRDYSYEQYF
TRBJ2-7 NA TRBD1 TRBV19 TGTGCCAGTAGTTCGGGACAGGGGGCGTTATACGAGCAGTACTTC CASSSGQGALYEQYF
TRBJ2-1 NA TRBD2 TRBV6-5 TGTGCCAGCAGTTACCTAGCGGGGGGGTACTACAATGAGCAGTTCTTC CASSYLAGGYYNEQFF
TRBJ2-6 NA NA TRBV7-9 TGTGCCAGCTGCGGATCCGGGGTCACCAACGTCCTGACTTTC CASCGSGVTNVLTF
TRBJ1-3 NA NA TRBV4-1 TGCGCCAGCAGCCAAGATAGGACCTCTGGAAACACCATATATTTT CASSQDRTSGNTIYF
TRBJ2-2 NA NA TRBV5-6 TGTGCCAGCAGCCCATGGGAGGGGGCCAACACCGGGGAGCTGTTTTTT CASSPWEGANTGELFF
TRBJ2-7 NA NA TRBV7-9 TGTGCCAGCAGCTTAGCTAACGAGCAGTACTTC CASSLANEQYF
TRBJ1-1 NA NA TRBV11-2 TGTGCCAGCAGCTTAACCCCTACTGAAGCTTTCTTT CASSLTPTEAFF
TRBJ2-7 NA NA TRBV7-9 TGTGCCAGCAGCTACGGGGGCAATGGGGCCTACGAGCAGTACTTC CASSYGGNGAYEQYF
TRBJ1-4 NA NA TRBV28 TGTGCCAGCAGTTCCCGGATTGCAACTAATGAAAAACTGTTTTTT CASSSRIATNEKLFF
TRBJ1-5 NA NA TRBV4-1 TGCGCCAGCAGCCCGAGCTCGGGGTCAAATCAGCCCCAGCATTTT CASSPSSGSNQPQHF
TRBJ2-7 NA NA TRBV5-1 TGCGCCAGCAGCACCAGGGGTGGGCCCTACGAGCAGTACTTC CASSTRGGPYEQYF
TRBJ1-5 few TRBD1 TRBV7-9 TGTGCCAGCAGCTCCACAGGGGGCAGCAATCAGCCCCAGCATTTT CASSSTGGSNQPQHF
TRBJ1-2 few NA TRBV27 TGTGCCAGCAGCCCGGGGGGAGCTAACTATGGCTACACCTTC CASSPGGANYGYTF
TRBJ2-1 NA TRBD2 TRBV4-3 TGCGCCAGCAGCCAAGATACGGGACTAGCCTACAATGAGCAGTTCTTC CASSQDTGLAYNEQFF
TRBJ2-1 NA NA TRBV9 TGTGCCAGCACCCGGACTACTGTGAATGAGCAGTTCTTC CASTRTTVNEQFF
TRBJ1-1 NA TRBD1 TRBV5-1 TGCGCCAGCAGCATACGACAGGGGGGTGACACTGAAGCTTTCTTT CASSIRQGGDTEAFF
TRBJ1-2 NA NA TRBV7-9 TGTGCCAGCAGCCCACTCCATGAGGCGTGGAACTATGGCTACACCTTC CASSPLHEAWNYGYTF
TRBJ2-5 NA TRBD2 TRBV5-1 TGCGCCAGCAGCTTGGATTCTAGCGGGGGGATTGTTCCGGAGACCCAGTACTTC CASSLDSSGGIVPETQYF
TRBJ2-1 NA NA TRBV11-2 TGTGCCAGCAGCCCACACGGGAGCTCCTACAATGAGCAGTTCTTC CASSPHGSSYNEQFF
TRBJ2-5 NA TRBD2 TRBV27 TGTGCCAGCCAATCTAGCGGCCAAGAGACCCAGTACTTC CASQSSGQETQYF
TRBJ2-5 NA NA TRBV19 TGTGCCAGTAGTATTACGGGGGGACCGGGACAACCTTTCCAAGAGACCCAGTACTTC CASSITGGPGQPFQETQYF
TRBJ2-5 NA TRBD2 TRBV27 TGTGCCAGCAGTTTAAACGGGGGGGAGACCCAGTACTTC CASSLNGGETQYF